Sequencing of this TCR beta chain was carried out in a study of cytomegalovirus exposure and HLA in healthy donors. Germline CDR1 and CDR2: LNHDA and SQIVND (reference sequence). The CDR3 is made up of 16 amino acids. V shed 6 bases and J 9 bases; nucleotides not matched to a gene: 16. This PCR relied on a set of 60 Vbeta primers and 13 Jbeta primers. Only in-frame clones appear in the TCRdb table, and some are missing; sequencing was by immunoSEQ multiplex PCR. The sample lists 150,000 to 200,000 clones, around 80% seen once, with 0.69% in the top ten. This clone was observed a single time. When sampled, the donors appeared nominally healthy, though they likely had unrecorded immune exposures.

This sequence was found in a woman in her forties in good health and CMV-seronegative. This chain connects TRBV19 to TRBJ2-4; 8 bases align to TRBD1. Source material: PBMCs. CDR3 bases: TGTGCCAGTAGACCCACCCCCGGGACAGGACTGGGCATTCAGTACTTC. Amino acids: CASRPTPGTGLGIQYF.